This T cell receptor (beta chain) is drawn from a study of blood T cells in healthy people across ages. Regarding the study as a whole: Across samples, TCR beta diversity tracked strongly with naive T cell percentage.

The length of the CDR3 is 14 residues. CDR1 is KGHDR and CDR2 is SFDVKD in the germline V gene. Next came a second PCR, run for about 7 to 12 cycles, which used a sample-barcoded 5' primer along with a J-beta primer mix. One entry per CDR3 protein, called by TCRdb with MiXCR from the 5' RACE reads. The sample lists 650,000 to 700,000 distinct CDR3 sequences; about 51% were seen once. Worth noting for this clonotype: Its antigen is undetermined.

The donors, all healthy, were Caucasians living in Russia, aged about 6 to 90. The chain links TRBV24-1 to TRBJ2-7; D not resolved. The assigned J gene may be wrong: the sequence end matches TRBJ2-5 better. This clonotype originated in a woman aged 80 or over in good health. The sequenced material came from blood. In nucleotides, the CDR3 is TGTGCCACCAGTGGGGCAGGACCGCAGGAGACCCAGTACTTC. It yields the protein CATSGAGPQETQYF.